This passage covers 32 T cell receptor beta chains from one sample sequenced in a study of blood T cell repertoires in COVID-19 (dated by TCRdb to between 2020 and 2021). The library was produced with the immunoSEQ multiplex PCR assay. The table was pulled from immuneACCESS by TCRdb, which kept in-frame rearrangements only. Such tables lose some clones; where checked, under half of the loss comes from unresolved V genes, and the rest has no known cause. Present in this sample are about 220,000 clones, roughly 87% of which were seen just once. The leading ten clones occupy 1.9% of the sample. Sequenced input: peripheral blood. These receptors originate from a man in his forties with active or convalescent COVID-19.

The chain is built from TRBV2 and TRBJ1-6; 8 bases are shared with TRBD1. The V and J ends lost 1 base and 10 bases, in that order; junction bases with no gene match: 9. This CDR3 is 16 amino acids long. CDR1 and CDR2 (germline): SNHLY, FYNNEI. The CDR3 DNA reads as TGTGCCAGCAGTGAAGATAGGACAGGGTATTACTCACCCCTCCACTTT. Encoded protein: CASSEDRTGYYSPLHF.

The chain uses TRBV6-2 or TRBV6-3 and TRBJ2-7; D perhaps matches TRBD2 (6 bases). In germline, CDR1 is MNHEY, CDR2 SVGEGT. CDR3 length equals 13 residues. Trimming stripped 3 bases from V and 3 bases from J, with 9 bases between. The CDR3 DNA follows: TGTGCCAGCAGTTATGGGGGGAACTACGAGCAGTACTTC. Its translation: CASSYGGNYEQYF.

This chain links TRBV11-2 with TRBJ1-1; 9 bases are a match to TRBD1. This CDR3 has 17 amino acids. V shed 5 bases, J shed 3 bases, and the junction held 13 bases outside the gene matches. Germline-derived CDR1 and CDR2 are SGHAT and FQNNGV. This CDR3 is CASSLSLGTGRDTEAFF. CDR3 nucleotide sequence: TGTGCCAGCAGCCTCTCCCTCGGGACAGGGAGGGACACTGAAGCTTTCTTT. The full variable domain, completed using reference TRBV11-2 and TRBJ1-1, is EAGVAQSPRYKIIEKRQSVAFWCNPISGHATLYWYQQILGQGPKLLIQFQNNGVVDDSQLPKDRFSAERLKGVDSTLKIQPAKLEDSAVYLCASSLSLGTGRDTEAFFGQGTRLTVV.

This rearrangement joins TRBV4-2 to TRBJ1-2; 7 nucleotides agree with TRBD1. The CDR3 loop spans 15 amino acids. Trimming took 6 bases from V and 5 from J; bases not matched to a gene: 12. Germline V gene sequence: CDR1 LGHNA, CDR2 YNFKEQ. CDR3 coding DNA: TGTGCCAGCAGGCAAACACCGACAGGGTCTTATGGCTACACCTTC. This codes for CASRQTPTGSYGYTF.

CDR3 DNA sequence: TGCACCAGCAGCCATCCTACGTGTCCGGACGGGATGAACACCGGGGAGCTGTTTTTT. This codes for CTSSHPTCPDGMNTGELFF. The chain combines TRBV1 with TRBJ2-2; TRBD2 reflects the table's D call only, with no check against the DNA. TRBV1 counts as a pseudogene. The CDR3 is 19 amino acids.

V and J are TRBV27 and TRBJ1-2, with TRBD1 as a possible D gene (5 bases). Germline V gene lookup returns CDR1 MNHEY and CDR2 SMNVEV (reference sequence). The CDR3 has 13 amino acids. Between the trimmed V and J ends, which lost 2 bases and 7 bases, there was a span of 11 bases. The CDR3 region is CASSLGRASGYTF. CDR3 bases: TGTGCCAGCAGTTTAGGCAGGGCTAGTGGCTACACCTTC.

The CDR3 region has the DNA TGTGCCAGCAGTGAAGCCGTACCTGGCACAAACACCATATATTTT. Translated: CASSEAVPGTNTIYF. V usage is TRBV6-1 and J usage is TRBJ1-3; no definite D call. The V and J ends lost 0 bases and 6 bases respectively, with 12 bases between them. The CDR3 covers 15 residues. CDR1 and CDR2 from the germline V gene are MNHNS and SASEGT.

The chain recombines TRBV28 with TRBJ1-1; possible D gene TRBD1, 6 bases. Trimming shortened V by 5 bases and J by 4 bases, and 17 bases separated the two germline ends. CDR3 size: 15 residues. Germline CDR1 MDHEN, CDR2 SYDVKM. The CDR3 bases are TGTGCCAGCAGTCCCCCTAGGAGGGGGGGCACTGAAGCTTTCTTT. It codes for CASSPPRRGGTEAFF.

The chain combines TRBV11-3 with TRBJ2-5; unclear D gene. Germline CDR1 is SGHNT and CDR2 is YENEEA. Trimming left V 3 bases short and J 0 bases short, with 5 bases between. The CDR3 runs to 13 residues. The CDR3 loop is CASSFPDQETQYF. In DNA form, the CDR3 reads TGTGCCAGCAGCTTTCCGGACCAAGAGACCCAGTACTTC. Drawing the rest from reference TRBV11-3 and TRBJ2-5, the complete variable domain is EAGVVQSPRYKIIEKKQPVAFWCNPISGHNTLYWYLQNLGQGPELLIRYENEEAVDDSQLPKDRFSAERLKGVDSTLKIQPAELGDSAVYLCASSFPDQETQYFGPGTRLLVL.

The rearrangement joins TRBV28 to TRBJ1-6, with D perhaps TRBD1 (5 bases). CDR1 MDHEN and CDR2 SYDVKM come from the germline V gene. This CDR3 is 15 amino acids long. Trimming pared 2 bases from V and 9 bases from J, leaving 14 bases between. In nucleotides, the CDR3 is TGTGCCAGCAGTTTAAGCGGGGGAATCGGTTCACCCCTCCACTTT. It yields the protein CASSLSGGIGSPLHF.

V is TRBV19 and J is TRBJ1-1; possible D gene TRBD1, 6 bases. V lost 7 bases and J lost 4, with 19 bases in between. Germline V gives CDR1 LNHDA, CDR2 SQIVND (reference sequence). The CDR3 is 15 residues long. This chain's CDR3 is CASTLIVNRVTEAFF. The CDR3 DNA is TGTGCCAGTACCCTCATAGTGAACAGGGTCACTGAAGCTTTCTTT.

The DNA of the CDR3 is TGTGCCAGCTCCCCCGGGACAGGGGGTCTAAATCAGCCCCAGCATTTT. It codes for CASSPGTGGLNQPQHF. The rearrangement uses TRBV18 and TRBJ1-5; 11 bases are shared with TRBD1. This CDR3 has 16 residues. V shed 6 bases, J shed 4 bases, and the junction held 8 bases outside the gene matches. Germline values: CDR1 KGHSH, CDR2 LQKENI.

The chain has TRBV10-2 and TRBJ1-2; possibly TRBD1 for D (5 bases). Germline V lookup: CDR1 WSHSY, CDR2 SAAADI. V lost 7 bases, J lost 8 bases, and 23 bases lay in between. This CDR3 comprises 15 residues. The CDR3 is CASTNSGGGAGGYTF. The CDR3 DNA is TGCGCCAGCACCAACTCTGGGGGAGGAGCGGGGGGCTACACCTTC.

The V and J genes are TRBV2 and TRBJ1-4, with a weak D call TRBD1 (5 bases). Between the trimmed V and J ends, which lost 6 bases and 8 bases, there was a span of 16 bases. The CDR3 length is 14 residues. CDR1 and CDR2 (germline): SNHLY, FYNNEI. The CDR3 bases are TGTGCCAGCAGCCTGGGACTGATAGGGGAAAAACTGTTTTTT. This gives the protein CASSLGLIGEKLFF. Drawing the rest from reference TRBV2 and TRBJ1-4, the complete variable domain is EPEVTQTPSHQVTQMGQEVILRCVPISNHLYFYWYRQILGQKVEFLVSFYNNEISEKSEIFDDQFSVERPDGSNFTLKIRSTKLEDSAMYFCASSLGLIGEKLFFGSGTQLSVL.

This chain joins TRBV7-3 and TRBJ1-6, with D unresolved. The germline gives CDR1 SGHTA, CDR2 FQGTGA. Trimming stripped 1 base from V and 7 bases from J, with 8 bases between. The CDR3 consists of 14 residues. The CDR3: CASSLIVGNSPLHF. The CDR3 region has the DNA TGTGCCAGCAGCTTAATTGTCGGGAATTCACCCCTCCACTTT.

This rearrangement joins TRBV5-6 to TRBJ1-6; D may be TRBD1 (5 bases). The CDR3 sequence is 17 residues long. Between the trimmed V and J ends, which lost 1 base and 10 bases, there was a span of 21 bases. Germline assignment: CDR1 SGHDT and CDR2 YYEEEE. Written as DNA, the CDR3 is TGTGCCAGCAGCTTGTACAGCGCCATACCAAGGGGCTCACCCCTCCACTTT. Protein product: CASSLYSAIPRGSPLHF.

CDR3 loop: CASSSGQGQGDGYTF. The DNA of the CDR3 is TGTGCCAGCAGCTCAGGCCAGGGACAGGGAGATGGCTACACCTTC. J is TRBJ1-2 and V is TRBV7-9; the match to TRBD1 covers 9 bases. With 4 bases clipped from V and 6 bases from J, the junction kept 9 bases outside the gene matches. Germline V gene data show CDR1 as SEHNR and CDR2 as FQNEAQ (reference sequence). The CDR3 runs to 15 residues.

J is TRBJ1-2 and V is TRBV19; no clear D gene. The CDR3 runs 11 residues. Trimming cost V 6 bases and J 4 bases, with 6 bases left between them. In germline, CDR1 is LNHDA, CDR2 SQIVND (reference sequence). The DNA of the CDR3 is TGTGCCAGTAGACGGTTCTATGGCTACACCTTC. It codes for CASRRFYGYTF.

The rearrangement uses TRBV7-8 and TRBJ1-1, with D maybe TRBD1 (5 bases). CDR1 is SGHVS, CDR2 FQNEAQ, per germline. CDR3 length: 17 residues. V lost 4 bases, J lost 1 base, and 19 bases lay in between. This CDR3 reads CASSSIRFFQGNTEAFF. The DNA of the CDR3 is TGTGCCAGCAGCTCAATACGTTTTTTCCAGGGGAACACTGAAGCTTTCTTT.

The genes are TRBV3-1 (or the pseudogene TRBV3-2) and TRBJ1-1, with a weak D call TRBD1 (5 bases). The germline CDR1 and CDR2 sequences are LGHDT and YNNKEL (reference sequence). This CDR3 comprises 14 residues. Between the trimmed V and J ends, which lost 6 bases and 4 bases, there was a span of 15 bases. The CDR3: CASSFDGRGTEAFF. The CDR3 region has the DNA TGTGCCAGCAGTTTCGACGGGAGGGGCACTGAAGCTTTCTTT.

V usage is TRBV2 and J usage is TRBJ1-3; 7 bases align to TRBD1. With V trimmed by 5 bases and J by 6 bases, 7 bases remained unmatched. The CDR3 is 14 amino acids. Germline V gene lookup returns CDR1 SNHLY and CDR2 FYNNEI. The CDR3 reads CASSLDRMENTIYF. CDR3 sequence (DNA): TGTGCCAGCAGTCTGGACAGGATGGAAAACACCATATATTTT. Supplemented by reference TRBV2 and TRBJ1-3, the full variable domain reads EPEVTQTPSHQVTQMGQEVILRCVPISNHLYFYWYRQILGQKVEFLVSFYNNEISEKSEIFDDQFSVERPDGSNFTLKIRSTKLEDSAMYFCASSLDRMENTIYFGEGSWLTVV.

This clone was picked up a small number of times. The V call is TRBV21-1, the J call TRBJ1-2. TRBV21-1 is an annotated pseudogene. The CDR3 contains 18 residues. CDR3 in DNA: TGTGCCAGCAGCAAAGTAAAGGCGAAAGCTACTATTAACTATGGCTACACCTTC. It codes for CASSKVKAKATINYGYTF.

This clone was observed once. The J gene is TRBJ2-1, the V gene TRBV7-9, with D perhaps TRBD2 (7 bases). This CDR3 region has 15 residues. V was clipped by 1 base and J by 10 bases, with 17 bases between them. CDR1 SEHNR and CDR2 FQNEAQ come from the germline V gene (reference sequence). As DNA, the CDR3 is TGTGCCAGCAGCTTAGTTGGGGGGGCGACAAAAGAGCAGTTCTTC. It translates to CASSLVGGATKEQFF. Full variable domain (rest looked up from reference TRBV7-9 and TRBJ2-1): DTGVSQNPRHKITKRGQNVTFRCDPISEHNRLYWYRQTLGQGPEFLTYFQNEAQLEKSRLLSDRFSAERPKGSFSTLEIQRTEQGDSAMYLCASSLVGGATKEQFFGPGTRLTVL.

This chain uses TRBV9 with TRBJ1-3; D remains ambiguous. CDR1 is SGDLS and CDR2 is YYNGEE in the germline V gene. The germline V and J ends were trimmed by 7 bases and 0 bases, with 11 bases remaining between them. The CDR3 totals 14 residues. The CDR3 region has the DNA TGTGCCAGCTCAGAAATTACCTCTGGAAACACCATATATTTT. The encoded protein is CASSEITSGNTIYF.

The chain has TRBV3-1 (or the pseudogene TRBV3-2) and TRBJ1-5; 7 nucleotides agree with TRBD1. This CDR3 is 14 amino acids long. J lost 3 bases, V lost 4 bases, and 3 bases had no gene match. Per the germline V gene, CDR1 is LGHDT and CDR2 is YNNKEL (reference sequence). CDR3 sequence reads: CASSPGQVNQPQHF. The CDR3 DNA follows: TGTGCCAGCAGCCCCGGACAGGTCAATCAGCCCCAGCATTTT.

The chain has TRBV12-3 or TRBV12-4 and TRBJ2-7; D is uncertain. Trimming stripped 3 bases from V and 0 bases from J, with 6 bases between. CDR3 length: 13 residues. The CDR3 loop is CASSLTFSYEQYF. The CDR3 bases are TGTGCCAGCAGTTTGACTTTCTCCTACGAGCAGTACTTC.

The genes are TRBV9 and TRBJ2-2, with D hard to call. V lost 0 bases, J lost 5 bases, and 11 bases lay in between. The CDR3 has 15 amino acids. Germline CDR1 is SGDLS and CDR2 is YYNGEE. CDR3 coding DNA: TGTGCCAGCAGCGTAGACGGCTACGGGACCGGGGAGCTGTTTTTT. Translated, it gives CASSVDGYGTGELFF.

This clone has more than one count but fewer than ten. The CDR3 loop is CASSEGGPWNSPLHF. DNA of the CDR3: TGTGCCAGCAGTGAGGGGGGACCTTGGAATTCACCCCTCCACTTT. The genes are TRBV2 and TRBJ1-6; D is possibly TRBD1 (5 bases). Germline loops: CDR1 SNHLY, CDR2 FYNNEI. This CDR3 is 15 amino acids long. The V and J ends lost 3 bases and 7 bases respectively, with 13 bases between them.

This clone was observed a few times. The chain carries TRBV5-1 and TRBJ1-1, with D possibly matching TRBD1 (6 bases). Trimming removed 0 bases from V and 6 bases from J, with 12 bases in between. The germline V gene encodes CDR1 SGHRS and CDR2 YFSETQ. This CDR3 contains 14 residues. The CDR3 DNA follows: TGCGCCAGCAGCTTGGCGAACAGGGTTGCTGAAGCTTTCTTT. This sequence encodes CASSLANRVAEAFF. Full variable domain (missing parts from reference TRBV5-1 and TRBJ1-1): KAGVTQTPRYLIKTRGQQVTLSCSPISGHRSVSWYQQTPGQGLQFLFEYFSETQRNKGNFPGRFSGRQFSNSRSEMNVSTLELGDSALYLCASSLANRVAEAFFGQGTRLTVV.

V gene TRBV5-3 combines with J gene TRBJ1-4, with D hard to call. TRBV5-3 is an open reading frame whose function is uncertain. This CDR3 is built from 15 residues. Trimming removed 4 bases at V and 8 bases at J, with 18 bases between. CDR3 DNA: TGTGCCAGAAGCAGACTCAAGGTAACGTGGGAAAAACTGTTTTTT. This translates into CARSRLKVTWEKLFF.

The genes are TRBV4-1 and TRBJ2-1, with 8 bases fitting TRBD2. The CDR3 totals 15 residues. The germline CDR1 and CDR2 sequences are MGHRA and YSYEKL. With 4 bases clipped from V and 6 bases from J, the junction kept 8 bases outside the gene matches. CDR3 in DNA: TGCGCCAGCAGCCTGGCCGGGACTAGGGGCAATGAGCAGTTCTTC. It yields the protein CASSLAGTRGNEQFF.

This sequence joins TRBV5-4 and TRBJ1-5; no clear D gene. In germline, CDR1 is SGHNT, CDR2 YYREEE (reference sequence). Trimming cost V 4 bases and J 9 bases, with 14 bases left between them. The CDR3 is made up of 13 amino acids. The DNA of the CDR3 is TGTGCCAGCAGCCCCGCGGGAGGGAGGCCCCAGCATTTT. Protein sequence: CASSPAGGRPQHF. The variable domain in full, completed from reference TRBV5-4 and TRBJ1-5, reads ETGVTQSPTHLIKTRGQQVTLRCSSQSGHNTVSWYQQALGQGPQFIFQYYREEENGRGNFPPRFSGLQFPNYSSELNVNALELDDSALYLCASSPAGGRPQHFGDGTRLSIL.